This is a list of T cell receptor beta chains from one sample in a study of CD8 T cell repertoires and HIV-1 epitope variants. Here immunoSEQ multiplex PCR was the method, and the copy in TCRdb shows in-frame clones only, minus some. The sample holds several thousand clones, around three fifths seen once. Which antigens these TCRs recognize remains unknown. The sequenced material came from cultured CD8+ T cells derived from PBMCs. The receptor source for this set is a male donor with HIV. Both conserved end residues are part of each CDR3. The order of the fields is CDR3 length, V gene, D gene, J gene, clone size, CDR3 DNA, CDR3 protein. The D gene is left open where the match is weak. The size field is filled for only some rows; it gives once, few, many or a size class.

14	TRBV5-4	NA	TRBJ1-1	NA	TGTGCCAGCAGCCCAGAATTATTGGGTGTTGAAGCTTTCTTT	CASSPELLGVEAFF
12	TRBV29-1	NA	TRBJ2-7	NA	TGCAGCGTTGAGGACAGCCCTAACGAGCAGTACTTC	CSVEDSPNEQYF
14	TRBV11-3	NA	TRBJ1-2	NA	TGTGCCAGCAGCTTCGGGGGGGGAGCGTATGGCTACACCTTC	CASSFGGGAYGYTF
17	TRBV4-2	TRBD1	TRBJ1-3	NA	TGTGCCAGCAGCCAAGAGGTGGACAGGGGCTCTGGAAACACCATATATTTT	CASSQEVDRGSGNTIYF
14	TRBV29-1	NA	TRBJ1-1	few	TGCAGCATACACTCAGGGAGTATGGGCACTGAAGCTTTCTTT	CSIHSGSMGTEAFF
11	TRBV5-4	NA	TRBJ2-4	NA	TGTGCCAGCAGCGTCGAAAACATTCAGTACTTC	CASSVENIQYF
13	TRBV6-5	NA	TRBJ2-2	NA	TGTGCCAGCAGTTACTCCACCCAATCCGAGCTGTTTTTT	CASSYSTQSELFF
10	TRBV28	NA	TRBJ1-1	NA	TGTGCCAGCAGCCATCTCAGGGCTTTCTTT	CASSHLRAFF
15	TRBV23-1	NA	TRBJ1-3	NA	TGCGCCAGCAGTCAATCGATAAGATCTGGAAACACCATATATTTT	CASSQSIRSGNTIYF
15	TRBV7-2	NA	TRBJ2-3	NA	TGTGCCAGCAGCCCGGACCTCTTGAGCACAGATACGCAGTATTTT	CASSPDLLSTDTQYF
14	TRBV13	NA	TRBJ2-3	few	TGTGCCGGCGGAGAGGGGTTGGGCACAGATACGCAGTATTTT	CAGGEGLGTDTQYF
15	TRBV2	NA	TRBJ1-4	NA	TGTGCCAGCAGTGCGGGCGCGTTGAGGAGTGAAAAACTGTTTTTT	CASSAGALRSEKLFF
16	TRBV7-8	TRBD2	TRBJ2-4	NA	TGTGCCAGCAGCCCGTGGACTAGCGGGAGGGGAAACATTCAGTACTTC	CASSPWTSGRGNIQYF
15	TRBV5-1	NA	TRBJ1-3	NA	TGCGCCAGCAGCCTTCGGGGGGACTCTGGAAACACCATATATTTT	CASSLRGDSGNTIYF
15	TRBV28	NA	TRBJ2-1	NA	TGTGCCAGCAGTTTTCCCCGAGAGACTTCCAATGAGCAGTTCTTC	CASSFPRETSNEQFF
17	TRBV7-6	TRBD1	TRBJ1-2	NA	TGTGCCAGCAGCTTGACCTCTCCGGGACAGGGGGCCTTCGGCTACACCTTC	CASSLTSPGQGAFGYTF
14	TRBV27	TRBD1	TRBJ2-7	NA	TGTGCCAGCAGTTTCGGACAGGGGGCTATCGAGCAGTACTTC	CASSFGQGAIEQYF
15	TRBV6-5	NA	TRBJ1-5	NA	TGTGCCAGCAGCGTAGACACCGACAACTATCAGCCCCAGCATTTT	CASSVDTDNYQPQHF
13	TRBV29-1	NA	TRBJ1-1	NA	TGCAGCGTTGTGCTGGGATTCAACACTGAAGCTTTCTTT	CSVVLGFNTEAFF
14	TRBV9	NA	TRBJ1-1	NA	TGTGCCAGCAGCGTAAGGGGGGACGACACTGAAGCTTTCTTT	CASSVRGDDTEAFF
16	TRBV19	TRBD2	TRBJ2-7	NA	TGTGCCAGTTCGGGGGTCCGACTAGCGGGAGCCGGCGAGCAGTACTTC	CASSGVRLAGAGEQYF
15	TRBV7-9	NA	TRBJ1-6	NA	TGTGCCAGCAGCCCAGGCGGATTAGGTAATTCACCCCTCCACTTT	CASSPGGLGNSPLHF
14	TRBV27	NA	TRBJ2-7	NA	TGTGCCAGTATGGGCCGTGGACTAAACTACGAGCAGTACTTC	CASMGRGLNYEQYF
16	TRBV19	TRBD2	TRBJ2-1	NA	TGTGCCAGTAGTTTGGGGGGGGTGAGCTCCTACAATGAGCAGTTCTTC	CASSLGGVSSYNEQFF
15	TRBV11-2	NA	TRBJ2-1	few	TGTGCCAGCAGCTTGACGGGGAGCTCCTACAATGAGCAGTTCTTC	CASSLTGSSYNEQFF
16	TRBV19	TRBD1	TRBJ1-4	NA	TGTGCCAGTAGTAGGGACAGGGTGATGGTGAATGAAAAACTGTTTTTT	CASSRDRVMVNEKLFF
14	TRBV5-1	TRBD1	TRBJ1-2	few	TGCGCCAGCAGCGGGGACAGTCGTAGCTATGGCTACACCTTC	CASSGDSRSYGYTF
13	TRBV28	NA	TRBJ1-2	NA	TGTGCCAGCAGTTTATGGCAGCGCGATGGCTACACCTTC	CASSLWQRDGYTF
14	TRBV30	TRBD2	TRBJ2-5	NA	TGTGCCTGGTGCGGGGGAGGAGGGCCAGAGACCCAGTACTTC	CAWCGGGGPETQYF
14	TRBV7-3	NA	TRBJ2-7	few	TGTGCCAGCAGCCCCTCCGGGAGCTCCTACGAGCAGTACTTC	CASSPSGSSYEQYF
13	TRBV29-1	TRBD1	TRBJ1-6	NA	TGCAGCGTTAGGGGACAGGATAATTCACCCCTCCACTTT	CSVRGQDNSPLHF
14	TRBV11-2	NA	TRBJ2-7	few	TGTGCCAGCAGCTTATGGGGCGGGTCTGACGAGCAGTACTTC	CASSLWGGSDEQYF
13	TRBV14	NA	TRBJ1-4	few	TGTGCCAGCAGCCTTTCCGGACCGGAAAAACTGTTTTTT	CASSLSGPEKLFF
12	TRBV7-9	TRBD1	TRBJ2-6	medium-sized	TGTGCCAGCAGCTACACAGGGGTCCTCCTGACTTTC	CASSYTGVLLTF
17	TRBV28	NA	TRBJ1-4	NA	TGTGCCAGCAGTTTCCAAGGGTTTTCAAGTTCTAATGAAAAACTGTTTTTT	CASSFQGFSSSNEKLFF
14	TRBV30	TRBD2	TRBJ2-5	NA	TGTGCCTGGTCCACAGCGGGGGCTCTGAAGACCCAGTACTTC	CAWSTAGALKTQYF
14	TRBV6-1	NA	TRBJ2-1	NA	TGTGCCAGCAGTGAAGGAAGTCTTCCCGGTGAGCAGTTCTTC	CASSEGSLPGEQFF
14	TRBV7-9	NA	TRBJ2-7	NA	TGTGCCAGCAGCCCTACAGGCGGGCGGGACGAGCAGTACTTC	CASSPTGGRDEQYF
17	TRBV18	NA	TRBJ2-7	NA	TGTGCCAGCTCACCAAGGGCTGGCAGGGGGGAATCCTACGAGCAGTACTTC	CASSPRAGRGESYEQYF
13	TRBV29-1	NA	TRBJ1-5	NA	TGCAGCGTTGAGTTCACTGAAGGTCAGCCCCAGCATTTT	CSVEFTEGQPQHF
17	TRBV7-9	TRBD2	TRBJ2-1	NA	TGTGCCAGCAGCGGAGATGCGGGAGGTTACTCCTACAATGAGCAGTTCTTC	CASSGDAGGYSYNEQFF
15	TRBV2	NA	TRBJ2-1	NA	TGTGCCAGCAGTCATAGCGTCAGCTCCTACAATGAGCAGTTCTTC	CASSHSVSSYNEQFF
16	TRBV19	TRBD1	TRBJ2-1	once	TGTGCCAGTAGTATAGATACAGGGGTTACCTACAATGAGCAGTTCTTC	CASSIDTGVTYNEQFF